This is a list of T cell receptor beta chains from one sample in a study of beta chain features in type 1 diabetes. Produced via immunoSEQ multiplex PCR; TCRdb's table is partial and in-frame only. Among some 330,000 clones listed, approximately 11% were seen once. Material: naive CD4+ T cells from blood. These receptor sequences come from a woman between 25 and 40 years old in good health. Both conserved end residues are part of each CDR3. Each record gives: J gene, D gene, clone size, V gene, CDR3 DNA, CDR3 protein. The D gene is left open where the match is weak. Expanded clones get a size class; other rows say once, few or many, or leave the size out.

TRBJ2-7,TRBD2,.,TRBV19,TGTGCCAGTAACAATGCGGGGGGCCTAGCCTACGAGCAGTACTTC,CASNNAGGLAYEQYF
TRBJ1-5,.,few,TRBV2,TGTGCCAGCAGTGTTCGGGGGGTCGATCAGCCCCAGCATTTT,CASSVRGVDQPQHF
TRBJ2-1,.,few,TRBV21-1,TGTGCCACCACGGGACTAGCCGTCAATGAGCAGTTCTTC,CATTGLAVNEQFF
TRBJ2-1,.,few,TRBV6-6,TGTGCCAGCAGTCCGGTGAATGAGCAGTTCTTC,CASSPVNEQFF
TRBJ1-2,TRBD1,.,TRBV25-1,TGTGCCAGCAGAGACGACAGGGGCTTCTATGGCTACACCTTC,CASRDDRGFYGYTF
TRBJ1-4,.,.,TRBV4-3,TGCGCCAGCAGCCAAGATACCCTTCTGGAGAGAACCGTGTTTTTT,CASSQDTLLERTVFF
TRBJ2-1,.,few,TRBV6-7,TGTGCCAGCAGTTACTCGTGGCTATCCGCGGTCTGCAATGAGCAGTTCTTC,CASSYSWLSAVCNEQFF
TRBJ2-7,TRBD2,.,TRBV2,TGTGCCAGGGGACTAGCGGGAGATAGTTACGAGCAGTACTTC,CARGLAGDSYEQYF
TRBJ2-1,TRBD2,few,TRBV14,TGTGCCAGCAGCCAAGATCGCGGGAGCTGGTACAATGAGCAGTTCTTC,CASSQDRGSWYNEQFF
TRBJ2-3,TRBD2,.,TRBV7-3,TGTGCCAGCAGCTTTCTAGCGGGAGTCCCAGATACGCAGTATTTT,CASSFLAGVPDTQYF
TRBJ1-2,.,few,TRBV29-1,TGCAGCGTACTGGAGGTGGACTATGGCTACACCTTC,CSVLEVDYGYTF
TRBJ1-2,TRBD1,few,TRBV28,TGTGCCAGCAGTTCATCGGGAACAGGGGAGGTTAGTCGTGGCTACACCTTC,CASSSSGTGEVSRGYTF
TRBJ2-3,TRBD2,.,TRBV18,TGTGCCAGCTCACCTACGCAGGCTCCAGCGGGAGCTGATACGCAGTATTTT,CASSPTQAPAGADTQYF
TRBJ2-1,.,.,TRBV27,TGTGCCGCCAGGAAAACGGGGAGCTCCTACAATGAGCAGTTCTTC,CAARKTGSSYNEQFF
TRBJ2-3,.,.,TRBV21-1,TGTGCCAGCAGCACCGAATATTTTTCTAGCGGGCGATCCACAGATACGCAGTATTTT,CASSTEYFSSGRSTDTQYF
TRBJ2-7,.,few,TRBV6-6,TGTGCCAGCACCCCGGGTGGCGAGCAGTACTTC,CASTPGGEQYF
TRBJ2-6,TRBD1,.,TRBV30,TGTGCCTGGAGTGGAGGACAGGGGTCGCGGGGGGCCAACGTCCTGACTTTC,CAWSGGQGSRGANVLTF
TRBJ2-1,.,few,TRBV4-2,TGTGCCAGCAGCCAAGATATGGGGGCCGGATACAATGAGCAGTTCTTC,CASSQDMGAGYNEQFF
TRBJ2-3,.,.,TRBV7-9,TGTGTGGGAGCGAGCACAGATACGCAGTATTTT,CVGASTDTQYF
TRBJ2-1,.,.,TRBV18,TGTGCCAGCTCACCGGCTAGCGAAAAGTCCTACAATGAGCAGTTCTTC,CASSPASEKSYNEQFF
TRBJ2-3,.,.,TRBV30,TGTGCCTGGATTAGCGGAGATACGCAGTATTTT,CAWISGDTQYF
TRBJ2-1,TRBD2,few,TRBV27,TGTGCCAGCCTAGGGGGCGGGAGGGCCGTAGGTGAGCAGTTCTTC,CASLGGGRAVGEQFF
TRBJ2-1,TRBD2,.,TRBV5-1,TGCGCCAGCAGCTCGGAGGGAACTAGCGGCGGTTTTAGGAATGAGCAGTTCTTC,CASSSEGTSGGFRNEQFF
TRBJ2-7,TRBD1,few,TRBV7-9,TGTGCCAGCAGCCGCGCCGGGACAGGGGACCACGAGCAGTACTTC,CASSRAGTGDHEQYF
TRBJ2-1,TRBD2,few,TRBV7-2,TGTGCCAGCAGCTTAGCGGGGACTAGCGTTTCCTACAATGAGCAGTTCTTC,CASSLAGTSVSYNEQFF
TRBJ1-4,.,few,TRBV7-9,TGTGCCAGCAGCTTAATACAAACCCGAGGTGAAAAACTGTTTTTT,CASSLIQTRGEKLFF
TRBJ2-2,.,few,TRBV19,TGTGCCAGTAGTGCGGGTTACGGGGAGCTGTTTTTT,CASSAGYGELFF
TRBJ1-2,.,few,TRBV20-1,TGCAGAGGTGGGGGGTTCGGTGGCTACACCTTC,CRGGGFGGYTF
TRBJ1-4,.,.,TRBV28,TGTGCCAGCAGTTTCGGGGGAACTAATGAAAAACTGTTTTTT,CASSFGGTNEKLFF
TRBJ1-1,TRBD1,.,TRBV4-3,TGCGCCAGCAGCCAAGATGGACAGGTGAGCACTGAAGCTTTCTTT,CASSQDGQVSTEAFF
TRBJ2-1,TRBD2,few,TRBV4-3,TGCGCCAGCAGCCAAGATCGGGCGGCTAGCGGTTATAATGAGCAGTTCTTC,CASSQDRAASGYNEQFF
TRBJ2-6,.,few,TRBV18,TGTGCCAGCTCACAGGACATCTCTGGGGCCAACGTCCTGACTTTC,CASSQDISGANVLTF
TRBJ2-7,TRBD1,.,TRBV28,TGTGCCAGCAGCGCTTCCGGACAGGGGAGCTACGAGCAGTACTTC,CASSASGQGSYEQYF
TRBJ2-7,.,.,TRBV20-1,TGCAGTGCCCAGGATTACGAGCAGTACTTC,CSAQDYEQYF
TRBJ2-7,.,.,TRBV2,TGTGCCAGCAGTGAGGAAGTGGGGAGCCGGGAGCAGTACTTC,CASSEEVGSREQYF
TRBJ2-1,TRBD1,few,TRBV5-1,TGCGCCAGCAGCTTGATCGGGGACAGCAATGAGCAGTTCTTC,CASSLIGDSNEQFF
TRBJ2-5,TRBD1,.,TRBV7-2,TGTGCCAGCAGCTTAGCGGGACAGCAACAAGAGACCCAGTACTTC,CASSLAGQQQETQYF
TRBJ2-1,TRBD2,few,TRBV4-1,TGCGCCAGCAGTCACGGGACTAAAAACAATGAGCAGTTCTTC,CASSHGTKNNEQFF
TRBJ1-4,.,few,TRBV18,TGTGCCAGCTCACCGCGAGACAGTAATGAAAAACTGTTTTTT,CASSPRDSNEKLFF
TRBJ2-1,TRBD2,few,TRBV30,TGTGCCTGGAGTGTCTGGGGTCTAGCGGGAGCCCGTAAAAACAATGAGCAGTTCTTC,CAWSVWGLAGARKNNEQFF